This T cell receptor (delta chain) emerged from a study of gamma-delta T cells after stem cell transplantation. By sample share, this clone is medium-sized. TCRdb reprocessed the RT-PCR reads through CATT. The sample holds approximately 3,100 delta-chain clones, approximately 30% seen once. The CDR3 consists of 17 residues. Trimming at V came to 0 bases and at J to 2 bases, leaving 10 bases not matched to a gene. Germline CDR1 is GEAIGNYY and CDR2 is EKD. This chain joins TRDV2 and TRDJ1, with 8 bases lining up with TRDD3. The source of this sequence is a human donor. It is not recorded whose cells these are; they may come from a transplant donor. Sequences were obtained from gamma-delta T cells. In nucleotides, the CDR3 is TGTGCCTGTGACACCATTGTAGCTGGGGGAGTGACCGATAAACTCATCTTT. This encodes CACDTIVAGGVTDKLIF.